Following are 4 T cell receptor beta chains from one sample sequenced in a study of T cell repertoires in ileal Crohn's disease. Some clones are missing from TCRdb's copy, which holds only in-frame ones; the method was immunoSEQ multiplex PCR. Of 15,000 to 20,000 clones listed, roughly 91% are singletons. Sequencing used ileal tissue. All receptors derive from an adult with Crohn's disease.

CDR3 residues: CASSLTTGRARIVGNTEAFF. The CDR3 nucleotides read TGCGCCAGCAGCCTGACGACGGGGAGGGCTCGAATAGTGGGGAACACTGAAGCTTTCTTT. V usage is TRBV5-1 and J usage is TRBJ1-1, with no clear D. Germline CDR1 SGHRS, CDR2 YFSETQ. V lost 4 bases and J lost 1, with 29 bases in between. The CDR3 totals 20 residues.

V and J are TRBV6-5 and TRBJ2-1, with a weak D call TRBD2 (6 bases). The CDR3 sequence is 14 residues long. The germline CDR1 and CDR2 sequences are MNHEY and SVGAGI. V was shortened by 7 bases and J by 5 bases, with 15 bases between the two germline ends. The chain's CDR3 is CASTQAGANNEQFF. In nucleotides, the CDR3 is TGTGCCAGCACCCAAGCGGGCGCTAACAATGAGCAGTTCTTC.

The V gene is TRBV4-1, the J gene TRBJ1-1; D not resolved. Per the germline V gene, CDR1 is MGHRA and CDR2 is YSYEKL. The CDR3 is 13 amino acids. V was clipped by 0 bases and J by 7 bases, with 9 bases between them. The CDR3 DNA sequence: TGCGCCAGCAGCCAAGATCGGGTAGGTGAAGCTTTCTTT. This codes for CASSQDRVGEAFF.

The chain joins TRBV5-6 to TRBJ2-2, with TRBD2 matching over 12 bases. The V gene's germline CDR1 is SGHDT and CDR2 YYEEEE. This CDR3 spans 16 amino acids. The junction had 2 bases not matched to a gene; V was cut back by 2 bases and J by 3 bases. The CDR3 sequence is CASSFLAGGHTGELFF. The CDR3 bases are TGTGCCAGCAGCTTTCTAGCGGGGGGGCACACCGGGGAGCTGTTTTTT.